These T cell receptor beta chains were read from a single sample in a study of CD8 T cells in Susac syndrome. MiXCR was run by TCRdb on the immunoSEQ multiplex PCR reads, yielding one entry per CDR3 protein. The table shows approximately 190,000 distinct CDR3 sequences, with 95% occurring only once. Sequencing used CD8+ T cells from PBMCs. These receptors were collected from a human donor with Susac syndrome. Both conserved end residues are part of each CDR3. The D gene is left open where the match is weak. Part of the rows lack a size; the others show once, few, many or a class for expanded clones.

j_call clone_size d_call v_call cdr3_nt cdr3_aa
TRBJ1-4 . . TRBV5-6 TGTGCCAGCAGCTTGGGTACAACTAATGAAAAACTGTTTTTT CASSLGTTNEKLFF
TRBJ2-3 . . TRBV28 TGTGCCACCGGGACCTATACACCAGATACGCAGTATTTT CATGTYTPDTQYF
TRBJ2-6 . . TRBV9 TGTGCCAGCAGCGTAAAAAGGGGATCGATTGGGGCCAACGTCCTGACTTTC CASSVKRGSIGANVLTF
TRBJ1-3 . . TRBV28 TGTGCCAGCACTCGGTTGGGATTAAGCTCTGGAAACACCATATATTTT CASTRLGLSSGNTIYF
TRBJ2-3 . . TRBV2 TGTGCCAGCAAGGCTCCCCCGGGTTCAGATACGCAGTATTTT CASKAPPGSDTQYF
TRBJ2-5 . . TRBV5-1 TGCGCCAGCAGCGTTGGGGGAATTGAGACCCAGTACTTC CASSVGGIETQYF
TRBJ2-5 once TRBD2 TRBV7-9 TGTGCCAGCGGATGGACTAGCGGGGAAGAGACCCAGTACTTC CASGWTSGEETQYF
TRBJ1-2 . . TRBV18 TGTGCCAGCTCACCAGGGGAATTCTATGGCTACACCTTC CASSPGEFYGYTF
TRBJ1-2 . . TRBV20-1 TGCAGTTCAGGACAGAGTAACTATGGCTACACCTTC CSSGQSNYGYTF
TRBJ1-1 . . TRBV5-1 TGCGCCAGCAGCGAGCTAGCGCCTCCGGGAGCTTTCTTT CASSELAPPGAFF
TRBJ2-2 . TRBD2 TRBV12-3/TRBV12-4 TGTGCCAGCAGGGGACTAGCGGGAGTAGAGGCGAACACCGGGGAGCTGTTTTTT CASRGLAGVEANTGELFF
TRBJ1-5 once . TRBV4-1 TGCGCCAGCAGCCAAGGTCCCCCGGAGGGTCTGATAAGTCAGCCCCAGCATTTT CASSQGPPEGLISQPQHF
TRBJ2-7 . . TRBV4-2 TGTGCCAGCAGCCCCCCGGGCTTGTCCTACGAGCAGTACTTC CASSPPGLSYEQYF
TRBJ2-3 . . TRBV3-1 TGTGCCAGCAGCCCAGACAAGGGGACCACAGATACGCAGTATTTT CASSPDKGTTDTQYF
TRBJ2-5 . TRBD1 TRBV6-1 TGTGCCAGCGCCGCGGGGACAGGAGAGACCCAGTACTTC CASAAGTGETQYF
TRBJ2-1 once . TRBV4-1 TGCGCCAGCAGCCAAGTTGGGGCTAATGAGCAGTTCTTC CASSQVGANEQFF
TRBJ1-1 . . TRBV29-1 TGCAGCGTTGTCGCAGGCAGCATGAACACTGAAGCTTTCTTT CSVVAGSMNTEAFF
TRBJ1-1 . . TRBV9 TGTGCCAGCAGCGGACACAGGGAATTGGGCACTGAAGCTTTCTTT CASSGHRELGTEAFF
TRBJ2-7 . . TRBV29-1 TGCAGCGTTGAAGAGCAGGGTGGGATCTACGAGCAGTACTTC CSVEEQGGIYEQYF
TRBJ2-7 . TRBD1 TRBV9 TGTGCCAGCAGCGAACAGGGGAACAACGAGCAGTACTTC CASSEQGNNEQYF
TRBJ1-2 . . TRBV30 TGTGCCTGGAGTCTTGCGGCCAGCTACACCTTC CAWSLAASYTF
TRBJ2-2 . . TRBV20-1 TGCAGTGCTCGGTCCAGGGGATGGGCCGGGGAGCTGTTTTTT CSARSRGWAGELFF
TRBJ2-1 . . TRBV9 TGTGCCAGCAGCGGGAAAACAGGTAATGAGCAGTTCTTC CASSGKTGNEQFF
TRBJ2-7 . TRBD2 TRBV27 TGTGCCAGCAAGGGGGCAAGCGGGAGGGCTTACGAGCAGTACTTC CASKGASGRAYEQYF
TRBJ1-5 . . TRBV7-2 TGTGCCAGCAGCTTAGGGATTAGAGGGGCCCAGCATTTT CASSLGIRGAQHF
TRBJ1-2 . . TRBV7-9 TGTGCCAGCAGCCGAGGGCGGCGCCTTCAGGGCTACACCTTC CASSRGRRLQGYTF
TRBJ1-5 . . TRBV2 TGTGCCAGCAGTGGGGGTCTTCAGCCCCAGCATTTT CASSGGLQPQHF
TRBJ2-3 . . TRBV7-9 TGTGCCAGCAGCTTTCCGGTCACCCTCACAGATACGCAGTATTTT CASSFPVTLTDTQYF
TRBJ1-2 . . TRBV9 TGTGCCAGCAGCGTCCGGGACACCGAAAGGTATGGCTACACCTTC CASSVRDTERYGYTF
TRBJ2-1 . TRBD1 TRBV5-6 TGTGCCAGCAGCCCCACCGGGACAGGGTACAATGAGCAGTTCTTC CASSPTGTGYNEQFF
TRBJ2-4 . TRBD2 TRBV7-9 TGTGCCAGCAGCCTGGGACTAGCGGGGGTCGCCATTCAGTACTTC CASSLGLAGVAIQYF
TRBJ1-1 . TRBD1 TRBV7-9 TGTGCCAGCAGCTCGGACAGGGGGTTTGGGAGGCGAACTGAAGCTTTCTTT CASSSDRGFGRRTEAFF
TRBJ1-2 . . TRBV2 TGTGCCACCAGGTCCGGGTGGAACTATGGCTACACCTTC CATRSGWNYGYTF
TRBJ2-7 . . TRBV20-1 TGCAGTGCTAGAGACAGGACCTCCTACGAGCAGTACTTC CSARDRTSYEQYF
TRBJ2-2 . . TRBV28 TGTGCCAGCAGTTTCGAGCAGAACACCGGGGAGCTGTTTTTT CASSFEQNTGELFF
TRBJ2-7 . . TRBV29-1 TGCAGCGTTTTTGACGACAAAAACTACGAGCAGTACTTC CSVFDDKNYEQYF
TRBJ2-1 . . TRBV4-1 TGCGCCAGCAGCCACCTCGCAGCGGGTAGCAGTCACAATGAGCAGTTCTTC CASSHLAAGSSHNEQFF
TRBJ2-5 . . TRBV13 TGTGCCAGCAGCTTAGGAACTATATTTAAAGAGACCCAGTACTTC CASSLGTIFKETQYF
TRBJ2-7 . . TRBV4-1 TGCGCCAGCAGCCAATTTAGGGGGGAATCCTACGAGCAGTACTTC CASSQFRGESYEQYF
TRBJ2-1 . TRBD1 TRBV15 TGTGCCACCAGCAGTACAGGGGACAATGAGCAGTTCTTC CATSSTGDNEQFF
TRBJ2-5 . . TRBV2 TGTGCCAGCAGTAGTATAACCGGGGGAGAGTACCAAGAGACCCAGTACTTC CASSSITGGEYQETQYF
TRBJ2-3 . TRBD2 TRBV12-3/TRBV12-4 TGTGCCAGCAGATCCGGGACTAGCGGGAGCGCGGATACGCAGTATTTT CASRSGTSGSADTQYF
TRBJ1-5 . . TRBV2 TGTGCCAGCAGTGAAGACGGTGGGAGACTCAATCAGCCCCAGCATTTT CASSEDGGRLNQPQHF
TRBJ2-7 . TRBD1 TRBV30 TGTGCCTGGAGTGGAAATTGGGACAGGGGTGACGAGCAGTACTTC CAWSGNWDRGDEQYF
TRBJ1-4 . . TRBV15 TGTGCCACCAGCAGAGATCCAGGTGCTAATGAAAAACTGTTTTTT CATSRDPGANEKLFF
TRBJ2-7 . TRBD2 TRBV28 TGTGCCAGCAGTTTCTATGGGGAGGGCTACGAGCAGTACTTC CASSFYGEGYEQYF
TRBJ2-1 . TRBD2 TRBV6-2/TRBV6-3 TGTGCCAACCAGAACCGACTAGCGCATGAGCAGTTCTTC CANQNRLAHEQFF
TRBJ1-1 . TRBD1 TRBV20-1 TGCAGTGCTGGCCGGGACAGGGAATTGAACACTGAAGCTTTCTTT CSAGRDRELNTEAFF
TRBJ1-5 . TRBD1 TRBV19 TGTGCCAGTAGTATCCCTCGCAGGGGGCGCAACAATCAGCCCCAGCATTTT CASSIPRRGRNNQPQHF
TRBJ1-1 . TRBD1 TRBV15 TGTGCCACCAGCAGGATAATCGACAGGGACACTGAAGCTTTCTTT CATSRIIDRDTEAFF
TRBJ1-5 . . TRBV12-3/TRBV12-4 TGTGCCAGCAGTTTGGGGGAGGGTAGTCAGCCCCAGCATTTT CASSLGEGSQPQHF
TRBJ2-2 . TRBD1 TRBV13 TGTGCCAGCAGCTTCCCCTCCGACAGGGGAGGCGGGGAGCTGTTTTTT CASSFPSDRGGGELFF
TRBJ2-1 . . TRBV28 TGTGCCAGCAGTTTCTTCTACAATGAGCAGTTCTTC CASSFFYNEQFF
TRBJ2-1 . . TRBV2 TGTGCCAGCAGCCGTTCGAGGGAGCAGTTCTTC CASSRSREQFF
TRBJ2-6 . TRBD2 TRBV3-1 TGTGCCAGCAGCCGGACTAGCGGGAGTAAAGGGGCCAACGTCCTGACTTTC CASSRTSGSKGANVLTF
TRBJ2-7 . TRBD2 TRBV20-1 TGCAGTGCCTCACAGGGGACTAGCGGGAGTTACGAGCAGTACTTC CSASQGTSGSYEQYF
TRBJ2-7 . . TRBV11-2 TGTGCCAGCAGCTTGGAAGGCTTGACACTTTCCTACGAGCAGTACTTC CASSLEGLTLSYEQYF